This is a list of T cell receptor beta chains from one sample in a study of blood T cell repertoires in COVID-19. Here immunoSEQ multiplex PCR was the method, and the copy in TCRdb shows in-frame clones only, minus some. The table lists some 250,000 clones, roughly 86% of them singletons. Sequenced material: PBMCs or T cells enriched from blood (not recorded which). The receptors were sampled from a woman under 40 with acute COVID-19. Both conserved end residues are part of each CDR3. A D gene is named only where the DNA matches it firmly.

J gene,D gene,V gene,CDR3 protein,CDR3 DNA
TRBJ1-5,.,TRBV27,CASSVTGIQPQHF,TGTGCCAGCAGTGTCACAGGGATTCAGCCCCAGCATTTT
TRBJ1-2,.,TRBV6-5,CASSYTALRSGGYTF,TGTGCCAGCAGTTATACAGCCCTACGTTCCGGTGGCTACACCTTC
TRBJ2-7,.,TRBV27,CASRATGTPKHYEQYF,TGTGCCAGCAGAGCTACCGGGACACCAAAACACTACGAGCAGTACTTC
TRBJ1-4,TRBD1,TRBV3-1/TRBV3-2,CASSFPGTANEKLFF,TGTGCCAGCAGCTTTCCCGGGACAGCAAATGAAAAACTGTTTTTT
TRBJ1-5,.,TRBV6-5,CASSYAGSNQPQHF,TGTGCCAGCAGTTACGCAGGGAGCAATCAGCCCCAGCATTTT
TRBJ2-7,.,TRBV18,CASSPPQGYAAGEQYF,TGTGCCAGCTCACCACCGCAGGGCTACGCAGCGGGCGAGCAGTACTTC
TRBJ2-1,TRBD2,TRBV6-2/TRBV6-3,CASSYNSREVTTTYNEQFF,TGTGCCAGCAGTTATAATTCGCGGGAGGTCACCACAACCTACAATGAGCAGTTCTTC
TRBJ1-1,.,TRBV29-1,CSVQTGGRAFF,TGCAGCGTGCAAACCGGGGGGCGAGCTTTCTTT
TRBJ1-4,.,TRBV19,CASRKGPTNEKLFF,TGTGCCAGTAGAAAGGGGCCTACTAATGAAAAACTGTTTTTT
TRBJ2-1,.,TRBV24-1,CATSDFRGQFF,TGTGCCACCAGTGATTTCAGGGGGCAGTTCTTC
TRBJ2-6,TRBD1,TRBV19,CASSIFRTGGRSGANVLTF,TGTGCCAGTAGTATCTTCCGGACAGGGGGCAGGTCTGGGGCCAACGTCCTGACTTTC
TRBJ2-7,.,TRBV5-6,CASSPPSSYEQYF,TGTGCCAGCAGCCCCCCGAGCTCCTACGAGCAGTACTTC
TRBJ2-2,TRBD2,TRBV7-8,CASSFRRGGTGELFF,TGTGCCAGCAGCTTCCGGCGGGGGGGCACCGGGGAGCTGTTTTTT
TRBJ2-5,.,TRBV27,CASSGEPNGETQYF,TGTGCCAGCAGTGGAGAGCCTAACGGGGAGACCCAGTACTTC
TRBJ1-1,TRBD1,TRBV28,CASSVMTGAVEAFF,TGTGCCAGCAGTGTGATGACAGGGGCCGTTGAAGCTTTCTTT
TRBJ1-5,TRBD1,TRBV19,CASSIGQGPPRPQHF,TGTGCCAGTAGTATCGGACAGGGTCCTCCAAGGCCCCAGCATTTT
TRBJ2-7,TRBD2,TRBV28,CASSTPRASGGAPYEQYF,TGTGCCAGCAGTACCCCCCGGGCTAGCGGGGGGGCCCCCTACGAGCAGTACTTC